The 10 T cell receptor beta chains presented below share a single source sample, sequenced in a study of beta chain features in type 1 diabetes. The study, taken as a whole, reports: All four CD4+ subsets from Type 1 diabetes patients carried moderately but significantly shorter TCRB CDR3s.

Their target antigens are unknown. Expressed TCRB transcripts got sequenced, as all isolated RNA was reverse transcribed. Method: immunoSEQ multiplex PCR; TCRdb's copy keeps in-frame clones and lacks some. The sample lists fewer than 300,000 clones, 11% occurring once. Sequencing was done on a sample of naive CD4+ T cells from blood. The source of these receptors is a man aged 25 to 45 with type 1 diabetes.

The gene calls are TRBV5-4 and TRBJ2-2, with TRBD2 identical over 7 bases. J was trimmed by 1 base and V by 1 base; bases with no gene match: 1. Germline V gene sequence: CDR1 SGHNT, CDR2 YYREEE (reference sequence). The CDR3 is made up of 15 amino acids. The CDR3 is CASSLIAGNTGELFF. CDR3 sequence (DNA): TGTGCCAGCAGCTTGATAGCGGGGAACACCGGGGAGCTGTTTTTT. Looking up the rest from reference TRBV5-4 and TRBJ2-2 gives the full variable domain: ETGVTQSPTHLIKTRGQQVTLRCSSQSGHNTVSWYQQALGQGPQFIFQYYREEENGRGNFPPRFSGLQFPNYSSELNVNALELDDSALYLCASSLIAGNTGELFFGEGSRLTVL.

V is TRBV5-6 and J is TRBJ2-3; a possible D gene is TRBD1 (7 bases). Germline CDR1 reads SGHDT; CDR2 reads YYEEEE. The CDR3 contains 14 residues. V lost 4 bases, J lost 0 bases, and 9 bases lay in between. CDR3 amino acids: CASSAGQSTDTQYF. In DNA form, the CDR3 reads TGTGCCAGCAGCGCGGGACAGAGCACAGATACGCAGTATTTT.

J is TRBJ2-7 and V is TRBV29-1, with a tentative D call TRBD1 (7 bases). The V end was cut by 7 bases, the J end by 4 bases, with 23 bases between. Germline CDR1 SQVTM, CDR2 ANQGSEA. The CDR3 is 15 residues long. The CDR3 DNA follows: TGCAGCGCTGTTCGACAGGGTGGAGGGCTATACGAGCAGTACTTC. It translates to CSAVRQGGGLYEQYF.

This rearrangement joins TRBV5-1 to TRBJ2-5; the match to TRBD1 covers 9 bases. This CDR3 is 18 amino acids long. The trim removed 2 bases at V and 4 bases at J, leaving 15 bases unmatched. The germline CDR1 and CDR2 sequences are SGHRS and YFSETQ. CDR3 sequence: CASSLMGSGTGIGETQYF. The DNA of the CDR3 is TGCGCCAGCAGCTTAATGGGCTCCGGGACAGGGATTGGAGAGACCCAGTACTTC.

This clone was seen more than once but under ten times. V gene TRBV9 combines with J gene TRBJ2-1, with no clear D. This CDR3 has 14 amino acids. CDR1 SGDLS and CDR2 YYNGEE come from the germline V gene. V lost 0 bases, J lost 2 bases, and 6 bases lay in between. The CDR3 loop reads CASSVVFTYNEQFF. DNA for the CDR3: TGTGCCAGCAGCGTAGTGTTCACCTACAATGAGCAGTTCTTC. Supplemented by reference TRBV9 and TRBJ2-1, the full variable domain reads DSGVTQTPKHLITATGQRVTLRCSPRSGDLSVYWYQQSLDQGLQFLIQYYNGEERAKGNILERFSAQQFPDLHSELNLSSLELGDSALYFCASSVVFTYNEQFFGPGTRLTVL.

The gene calls are TRBV4-1 and TRBJ2-5; D unclear. The germline V gene encodes CDR1 MGHRA and CDR2 YSYEKL. The CDR3 totals 15 residues. The ends were cut back, 0 bases at V and 3 bases at J, with 11 bases in the middle. CDR3 protein: CASSQDVAVKETQYF. The CDR3 DNA is TGCGCCAGCAGCCAAGATGTGGCAGTCAAAGAGACCCAGTACTTC.

This clone was seen a handful of times. The chain combines TRBV4-2 with TRBJ2-3; 8 positions agree with TRBD2. J was trimmed by 6 bases and V by 4 bases; bases with no gene match: 9. The germline V gene encodes CDR1 LGHNA and CDR2 YNFKEQ. CDR3 length equals 15 residues. The CDR3 coding sequence is TGTGCCAGCAGCCTCGAGACTAGCGAAGTGGATACGCAGTATTTT. It is translated as CASSLETSEVDTQYF.

This chain connects TRBV30 to TRBJ2-7; D gene ambiguous. This CDR3 has 14 residues. V shed 3 bases and J shed 3 bases, with 15 bases lying between them. Germline V lookup: CDR1 GTSNPN, CDR2 SVGIG (reference sequence). The CDR3 is CAWRPTGSNYEQYF. The CDR3 nucleotides read TGTGCCTGGAGACCTACCGGGTCCAACTACGAGCAGTACTTC. Based on the CDR3 plus reference TRBV30 and TRBJ2-7, the full variable domain is SQTIHQWPATLVQPVGSPLSLECTVEGTSNPNLYWYRQAAGRGLQLLFYSVGIGQISSEVPQNLSASRPQDRQFILSSKKLLLSDSGFYLCAWRPTGSNYEQYFGPGTRLTVT.

In DNA, the CDR3 is TGTGCCAGCAGTTCGGGGGACAGGGTAGGCAATGAGCAGTTCTTC. Its protein is CASSSGDRVGNEQFF. The chain combines TRBV28 with TRBJ2-1; the match to TRBD1 covers 9 bases. J gave up 6 bases and V 4 bases, and 7 bases lay outside the gene matches. The CDR3 consists of 15 residues. Germline V CDR1 and CDR2: MDHEN, SYDVKM.

Comment on this clone: The junction departs from the called germline gene at one end, perhaps through a read error. This sequence joins TRBV28 and TRBJ2-1; 10 bases line up with TRBD2. Per the germline V gene, CDR1 is MDHEN and CDR2 is SYDVKM. CDR3 length: 13 residues. The CDR3 sequence is CASTLLAGNEQFF. The CDR3 nucleotides are TGTGCCAGCACTTTACTAGCGGGGAATGAGCAGTTCTTC.